The clone carrying this T cell receptor (beta chain) was counted a few times. This sample is drawn from a study of beta chain features in type 1 diabetes. Reverse transcribing all isolated RNA meant expressed TCRB transcripts were sequenced. Data came from immunoSEQ multiplex PCR; TCRdb stores just in-frame clones and leaves some out. The data hold some 150,000 clones, with about 10% observed a single time. This clonotype was sampled from a man younger than 35 in good health. Input material: naive CD4+ T cells from blood.

Here the CDR3 DNA reads TGTGCCAGCAGCCTACAGGCAACTAATGAAAAACTGTTTTTT. Its protein is CASSLQATNEKLFF. The genes are TRBV7-2 and TRBJ1-4, with a possible D match to TRBD1 (5 bases). This CDR3 spans 14 amino acids. The V end was cut by 5 bases, the J end by 0 bases, with 7 bases between. Germline CDR1 reads SGHTA; CDR2 reads FQGNSA. Full variable domain (rest looked up from reference TRBV7-2 and TRBJ1-4): GAGVSQSPSNKVTEKGKDVELRCDPISGHTALYWYRQSLGQGLEFLIYFQGNSAPDKSGLPSDRFSAERTGGSVSTLTIQRTQQEDSAVYLCASSLQATNEKLFFGSGTQLSVL.